Reported below is one TCR beta chain. The antigen is not known. This sample is part of a study of OX40 agonist ivuxolimab in advanced cancers. Study at large: Antecedent anti-PD-1, anti-PD-L1 or anti-CTLA-4 therapy was permissible, with approximately 44% having received some. Study results and caveats: The CD4+ and CD8+ T cells in the blood had expanded clonally by week 6 at 0.1 to 3.0 mg/kg. Expanded clones were, on average, more numerous in CD8+ T cells than in CD4+. Antigen specificity was not determined for the expanded peripheral T cells.

The CDR3 contains 15 residues. V lost 6 bases and J lost 7; bases outside the gene matches: 12. Germline V gene data show CDR1 as SGHRS and CDR2 as YFSETQ. Profiled with immunoSEQ multiplex PCR; TCRdb holds only in-frame clones, not every one. The data show approximately 97,000 clones, 86% seen once. The clonotype originates from an adult with an advanced solid tumor such as melanoma, head and neck, liver or kidney cancer. The V gene is TRBV5-1, the J gene TRBJ2-1; 8 bases align to TRBD1. Sequences were derived from CD4+ or CD8+ T cells sorted from blood, sampled in a trial of the OX40 agonist ivuxolimab. CDR3 nucleotides: TGCGCCAGCACTACCGTGACAGGGGCCCCTAATGAGCAGTTCTTC. Translation gives CASTTVTGAPNEQFF.